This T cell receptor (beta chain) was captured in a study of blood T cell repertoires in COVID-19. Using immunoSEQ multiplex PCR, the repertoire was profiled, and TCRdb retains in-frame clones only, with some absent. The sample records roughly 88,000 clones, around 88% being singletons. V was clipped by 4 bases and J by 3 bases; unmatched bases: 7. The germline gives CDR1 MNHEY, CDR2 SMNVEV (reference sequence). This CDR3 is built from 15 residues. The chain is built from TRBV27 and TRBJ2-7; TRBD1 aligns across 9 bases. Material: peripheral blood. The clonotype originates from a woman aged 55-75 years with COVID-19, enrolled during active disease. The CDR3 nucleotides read TGTGCCAGCAGTTCACCGGGACAGGGAGTCTACGAGCAGTACTTC. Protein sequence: CASSSPGQGVYEQYF.